This TCR beta chain was profiled in a study of blood T cell repertoires in COVID-19. Across the study: Italy, Spain and the United States were the sources of the convalescent and acute COVID-19 samples. The cDNA or gDNA used as material had been derived from T cells, B-cell-depleted T cells, or PBMCs.

Germline lookup yields CDR1 LNHDA and CDR2 SQIVND (reference sequence). The CDR3 loop spans 14 amino acids. The germline V and J ends were trimmed by 5 bases and 8 bases, with 16 bases remaining between them. Per the study methods: Estimation of nucleated cell counts relied on the amplification of reference gene primers. Assay used: immunoSEQ multiplex PCR; TCRdb lists only in-frame clones, some missing. That table is the source of V, J and clone size, and D and trimming were worked out from the DNA. The table shows roughly 50,000 clones, with more than 80% occurring only once. The rearrangement joins TRBV19 to TRBJ2-4, with D hard to call. The specimen sequenced was peripheral blood. This TCR was sampled from a human donor in a cohort sampled during active COVID-19. The CDR3 sequence is CASSPLGSADIQYF. CDR3 coding DNA: TGTGCCAGTAGTCCACTCGGGTCCGCCGACATTCAGTACTTC.